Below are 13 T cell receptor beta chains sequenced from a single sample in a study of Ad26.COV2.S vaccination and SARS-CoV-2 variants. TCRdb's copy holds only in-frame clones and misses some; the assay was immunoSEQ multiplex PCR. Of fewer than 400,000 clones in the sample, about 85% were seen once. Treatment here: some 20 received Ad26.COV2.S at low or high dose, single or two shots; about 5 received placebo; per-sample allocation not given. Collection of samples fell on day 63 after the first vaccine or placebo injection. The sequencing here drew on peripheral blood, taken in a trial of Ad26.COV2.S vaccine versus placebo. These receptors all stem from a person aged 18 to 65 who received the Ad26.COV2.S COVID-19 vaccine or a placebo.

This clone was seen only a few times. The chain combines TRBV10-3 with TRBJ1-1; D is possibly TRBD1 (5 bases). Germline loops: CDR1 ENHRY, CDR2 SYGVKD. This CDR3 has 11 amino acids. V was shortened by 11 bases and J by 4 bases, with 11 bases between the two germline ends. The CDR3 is CASRVGTEAFF. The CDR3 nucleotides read TGTGCCTCCAGGGTGGGCACTGAAGCTTTCTTT.

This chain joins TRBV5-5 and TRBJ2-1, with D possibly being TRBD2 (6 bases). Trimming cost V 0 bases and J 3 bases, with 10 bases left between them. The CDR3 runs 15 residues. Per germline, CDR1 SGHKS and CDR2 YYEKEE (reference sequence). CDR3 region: CASSLDGGDYNEQFF. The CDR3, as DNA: TGTGCCAGCAGCTTGGACGGGGGTGACTACAATGAGCAGTTCTTC.

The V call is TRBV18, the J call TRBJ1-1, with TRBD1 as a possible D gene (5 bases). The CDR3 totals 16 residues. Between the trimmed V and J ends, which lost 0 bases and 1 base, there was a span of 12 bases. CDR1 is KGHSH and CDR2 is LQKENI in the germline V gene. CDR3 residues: CASSPPEGRANTEAFF. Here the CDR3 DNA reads TGTGCCAGCTCACCACCTGAAGGCAGGGCGAACACTGAAGCTTTCTTT.

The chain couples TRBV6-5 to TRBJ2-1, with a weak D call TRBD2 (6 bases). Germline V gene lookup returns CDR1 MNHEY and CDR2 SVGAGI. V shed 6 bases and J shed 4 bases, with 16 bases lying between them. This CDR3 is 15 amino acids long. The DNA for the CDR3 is TGTGCCAGCAGGACCGGGACTGGTTCTTACAATGAGCAGTTCTTC. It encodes CASRTGTGSYNEQFF.

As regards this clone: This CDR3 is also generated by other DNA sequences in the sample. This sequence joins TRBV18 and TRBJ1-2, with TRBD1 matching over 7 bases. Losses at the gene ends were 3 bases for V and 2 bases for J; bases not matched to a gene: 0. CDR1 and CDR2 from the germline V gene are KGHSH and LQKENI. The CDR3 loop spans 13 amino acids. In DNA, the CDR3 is TGTGCCAGCTCACCGGGACAGAACTATGGCTACACCTTC. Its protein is CASSPGQNYGYTF.

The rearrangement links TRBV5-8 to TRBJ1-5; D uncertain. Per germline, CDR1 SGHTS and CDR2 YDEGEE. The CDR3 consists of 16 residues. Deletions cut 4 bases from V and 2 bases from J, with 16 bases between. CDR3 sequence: CASSPRHIIGNQPQHF. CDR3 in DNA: TGTGCCAGCAGCCCTCGGCACATTATAGGCAATCAGCCCCAGCATTTT.

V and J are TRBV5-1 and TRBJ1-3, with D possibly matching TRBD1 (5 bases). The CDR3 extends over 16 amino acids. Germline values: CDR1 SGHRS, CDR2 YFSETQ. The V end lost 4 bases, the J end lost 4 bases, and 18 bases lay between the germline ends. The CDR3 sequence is CASSPRVSGNGNTIYF. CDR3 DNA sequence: TGCGCCAGCAGCCCAAGGGTTTCAGGGAACGGAAACACCATATATTTT.

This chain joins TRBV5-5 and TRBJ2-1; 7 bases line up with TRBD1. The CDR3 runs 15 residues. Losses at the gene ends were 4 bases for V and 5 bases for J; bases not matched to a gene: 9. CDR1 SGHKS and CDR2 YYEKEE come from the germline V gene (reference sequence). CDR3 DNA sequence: TGTGCCAGCAGCAGAGCCCCAGACAGGGACAATGAGCAGTTCTTC. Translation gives CASSRAPDRDNEQFF.

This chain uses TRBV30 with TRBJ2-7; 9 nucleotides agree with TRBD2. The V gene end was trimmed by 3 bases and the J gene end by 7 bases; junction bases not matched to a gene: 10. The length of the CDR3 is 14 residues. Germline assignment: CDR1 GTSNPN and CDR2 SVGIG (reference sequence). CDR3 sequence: CAWSLAGPAGEQYF. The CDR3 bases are TGTGCCTGGAGCCTAGCGGGGCCTGCAGGGGAGCAGTACTTC.

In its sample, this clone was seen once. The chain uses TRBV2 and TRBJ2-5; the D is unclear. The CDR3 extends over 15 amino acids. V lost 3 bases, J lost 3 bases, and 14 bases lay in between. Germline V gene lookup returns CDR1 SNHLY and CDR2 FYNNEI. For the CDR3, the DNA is TGTGCCAGCAGTGACCCCGGACCGCTCAAAGAGACCCAGTACTTC. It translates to CASSDPGPLKETQYF.

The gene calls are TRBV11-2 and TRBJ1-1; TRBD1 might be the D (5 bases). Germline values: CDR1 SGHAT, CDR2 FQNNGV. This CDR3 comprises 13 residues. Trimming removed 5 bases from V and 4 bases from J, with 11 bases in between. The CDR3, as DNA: TGTGCCAGCAGCCCCGGGGCGAGCACTGAAGCTTTCTTT. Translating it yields CASSPGASTEAFF.

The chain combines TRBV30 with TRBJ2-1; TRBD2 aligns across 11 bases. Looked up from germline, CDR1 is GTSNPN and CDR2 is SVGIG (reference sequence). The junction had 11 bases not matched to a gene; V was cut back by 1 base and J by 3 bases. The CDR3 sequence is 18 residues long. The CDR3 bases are TGTGCCTGGAGTGGGATAGCGGGGGGGCATTCTTTCTACAATGAGCAGTTCTTC. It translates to CAWSGIAGGHSFYNEQFF.

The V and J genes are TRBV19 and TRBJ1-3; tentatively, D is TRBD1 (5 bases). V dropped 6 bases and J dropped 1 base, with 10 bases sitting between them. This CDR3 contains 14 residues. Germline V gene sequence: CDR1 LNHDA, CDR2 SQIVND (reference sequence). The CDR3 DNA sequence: TGTGCCAGTAGGGAATGGGGGTCTGGAAACACCATATATTTT. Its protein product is CASREWGSGNTIYF.